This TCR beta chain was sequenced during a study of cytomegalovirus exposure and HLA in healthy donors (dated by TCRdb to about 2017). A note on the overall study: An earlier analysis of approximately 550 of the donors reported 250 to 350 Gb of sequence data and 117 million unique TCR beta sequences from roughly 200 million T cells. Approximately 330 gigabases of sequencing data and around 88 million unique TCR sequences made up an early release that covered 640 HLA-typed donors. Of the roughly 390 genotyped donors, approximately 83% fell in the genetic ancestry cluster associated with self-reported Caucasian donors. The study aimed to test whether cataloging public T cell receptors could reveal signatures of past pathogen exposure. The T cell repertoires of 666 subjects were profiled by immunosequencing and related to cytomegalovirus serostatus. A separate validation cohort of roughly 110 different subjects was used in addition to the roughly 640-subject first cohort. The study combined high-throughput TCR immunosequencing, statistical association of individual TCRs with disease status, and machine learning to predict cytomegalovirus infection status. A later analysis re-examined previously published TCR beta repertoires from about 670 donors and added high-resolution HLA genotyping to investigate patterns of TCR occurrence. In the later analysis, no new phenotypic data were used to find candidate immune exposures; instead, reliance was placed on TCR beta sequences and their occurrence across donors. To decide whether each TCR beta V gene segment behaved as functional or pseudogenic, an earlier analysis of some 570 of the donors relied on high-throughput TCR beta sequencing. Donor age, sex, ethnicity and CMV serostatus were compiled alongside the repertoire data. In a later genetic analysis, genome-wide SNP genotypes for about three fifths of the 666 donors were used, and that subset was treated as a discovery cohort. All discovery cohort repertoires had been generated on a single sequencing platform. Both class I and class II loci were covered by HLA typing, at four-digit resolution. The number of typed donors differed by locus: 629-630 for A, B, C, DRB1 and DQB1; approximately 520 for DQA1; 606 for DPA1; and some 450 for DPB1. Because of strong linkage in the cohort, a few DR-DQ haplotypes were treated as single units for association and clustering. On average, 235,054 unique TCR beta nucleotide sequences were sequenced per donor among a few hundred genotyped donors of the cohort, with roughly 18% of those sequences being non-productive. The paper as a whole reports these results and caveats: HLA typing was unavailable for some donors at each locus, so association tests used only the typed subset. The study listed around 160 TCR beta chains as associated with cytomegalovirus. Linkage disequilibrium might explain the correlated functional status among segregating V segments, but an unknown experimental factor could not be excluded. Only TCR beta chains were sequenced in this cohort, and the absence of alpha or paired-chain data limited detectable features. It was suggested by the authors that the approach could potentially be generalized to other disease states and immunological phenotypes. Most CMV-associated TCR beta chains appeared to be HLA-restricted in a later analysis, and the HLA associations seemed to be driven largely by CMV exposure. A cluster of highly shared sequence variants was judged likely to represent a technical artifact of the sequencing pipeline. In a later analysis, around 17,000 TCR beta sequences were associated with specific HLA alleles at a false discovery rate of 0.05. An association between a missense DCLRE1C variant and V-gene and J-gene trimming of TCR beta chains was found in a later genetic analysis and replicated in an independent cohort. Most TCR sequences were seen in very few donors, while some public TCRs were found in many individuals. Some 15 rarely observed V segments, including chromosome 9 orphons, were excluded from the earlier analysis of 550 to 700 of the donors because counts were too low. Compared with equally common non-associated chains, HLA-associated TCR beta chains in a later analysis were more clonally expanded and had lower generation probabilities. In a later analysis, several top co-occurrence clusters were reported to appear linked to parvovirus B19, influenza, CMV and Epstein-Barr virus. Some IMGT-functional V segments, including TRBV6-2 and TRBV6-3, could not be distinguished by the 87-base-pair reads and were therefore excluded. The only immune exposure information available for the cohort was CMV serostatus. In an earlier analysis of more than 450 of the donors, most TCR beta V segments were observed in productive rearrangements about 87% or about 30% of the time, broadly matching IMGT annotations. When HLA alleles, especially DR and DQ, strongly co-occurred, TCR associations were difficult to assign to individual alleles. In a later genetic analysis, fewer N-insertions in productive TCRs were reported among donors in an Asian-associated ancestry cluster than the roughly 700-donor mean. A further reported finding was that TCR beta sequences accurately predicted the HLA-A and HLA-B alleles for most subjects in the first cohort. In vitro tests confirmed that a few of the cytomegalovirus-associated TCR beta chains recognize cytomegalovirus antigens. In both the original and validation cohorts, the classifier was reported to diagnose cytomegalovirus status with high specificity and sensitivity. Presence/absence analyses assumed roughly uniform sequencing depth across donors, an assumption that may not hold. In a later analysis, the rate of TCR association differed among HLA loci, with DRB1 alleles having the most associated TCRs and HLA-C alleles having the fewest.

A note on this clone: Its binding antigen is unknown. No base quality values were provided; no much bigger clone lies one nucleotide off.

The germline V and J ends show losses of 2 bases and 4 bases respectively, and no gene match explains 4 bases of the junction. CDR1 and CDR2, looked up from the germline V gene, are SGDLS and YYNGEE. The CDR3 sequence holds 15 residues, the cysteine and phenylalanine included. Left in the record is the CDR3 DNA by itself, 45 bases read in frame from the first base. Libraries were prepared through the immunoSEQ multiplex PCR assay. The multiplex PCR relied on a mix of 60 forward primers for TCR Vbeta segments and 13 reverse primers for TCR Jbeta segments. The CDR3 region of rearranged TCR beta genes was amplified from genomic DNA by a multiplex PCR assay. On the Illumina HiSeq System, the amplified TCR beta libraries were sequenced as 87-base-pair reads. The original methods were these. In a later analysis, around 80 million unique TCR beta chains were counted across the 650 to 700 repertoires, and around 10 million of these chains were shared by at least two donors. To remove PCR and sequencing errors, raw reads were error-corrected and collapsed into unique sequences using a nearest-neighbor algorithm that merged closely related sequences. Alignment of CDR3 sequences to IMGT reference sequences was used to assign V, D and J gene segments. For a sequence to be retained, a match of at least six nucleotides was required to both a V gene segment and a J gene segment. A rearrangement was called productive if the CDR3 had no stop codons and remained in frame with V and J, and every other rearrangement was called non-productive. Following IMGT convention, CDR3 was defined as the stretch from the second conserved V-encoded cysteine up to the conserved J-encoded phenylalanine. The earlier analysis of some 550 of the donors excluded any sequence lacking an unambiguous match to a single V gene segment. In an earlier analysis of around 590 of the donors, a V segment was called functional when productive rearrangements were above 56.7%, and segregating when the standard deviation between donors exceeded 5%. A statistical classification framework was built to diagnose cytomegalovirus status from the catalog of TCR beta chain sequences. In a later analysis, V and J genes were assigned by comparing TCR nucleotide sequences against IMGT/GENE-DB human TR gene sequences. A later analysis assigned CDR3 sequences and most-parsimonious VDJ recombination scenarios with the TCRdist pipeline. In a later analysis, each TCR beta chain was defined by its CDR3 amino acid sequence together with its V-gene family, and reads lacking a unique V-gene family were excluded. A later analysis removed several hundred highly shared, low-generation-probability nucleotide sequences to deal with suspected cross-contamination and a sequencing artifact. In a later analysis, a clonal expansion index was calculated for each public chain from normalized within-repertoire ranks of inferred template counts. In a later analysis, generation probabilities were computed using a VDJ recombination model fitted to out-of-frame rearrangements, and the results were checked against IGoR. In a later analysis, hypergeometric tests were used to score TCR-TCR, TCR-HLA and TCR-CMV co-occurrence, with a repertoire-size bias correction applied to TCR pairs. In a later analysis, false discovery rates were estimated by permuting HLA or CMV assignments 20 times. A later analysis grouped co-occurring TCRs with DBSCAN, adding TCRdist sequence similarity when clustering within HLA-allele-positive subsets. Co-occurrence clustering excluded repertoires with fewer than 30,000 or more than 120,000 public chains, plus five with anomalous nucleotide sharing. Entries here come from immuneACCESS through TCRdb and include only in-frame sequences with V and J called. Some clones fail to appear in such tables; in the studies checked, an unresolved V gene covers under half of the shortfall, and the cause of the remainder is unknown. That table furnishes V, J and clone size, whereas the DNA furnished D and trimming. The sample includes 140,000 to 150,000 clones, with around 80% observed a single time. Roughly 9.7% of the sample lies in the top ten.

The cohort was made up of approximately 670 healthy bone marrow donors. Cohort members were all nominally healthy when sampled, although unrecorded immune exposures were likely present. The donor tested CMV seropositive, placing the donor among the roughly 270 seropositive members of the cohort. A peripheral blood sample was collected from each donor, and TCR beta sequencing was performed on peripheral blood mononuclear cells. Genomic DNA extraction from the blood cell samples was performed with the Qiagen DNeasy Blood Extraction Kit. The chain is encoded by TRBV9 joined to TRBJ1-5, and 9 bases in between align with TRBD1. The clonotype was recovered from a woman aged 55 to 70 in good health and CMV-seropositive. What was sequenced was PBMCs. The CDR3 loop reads CASSVGTGSNQPQHF. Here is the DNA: TGTGCCAGCAGCGTTGGGACAGGGTCTAATCAGCCCCAGCATTTT.